The 18 T cell receptor beta chains reported below all come from one sample, sequenced in a study of T cells in Graves' hyperthyroidism and ophthalmopathy (dated by TCRdb to about 2019). The library came from multiplex PCR. The data were produced on an Illumina HiSeq 2000. TCR beta CDR3 regions were amplified from RNA transcripts. For the first round of RT-PCR on the TCR CDR3, the HTBI primer set was used together with the Qiagen OneStep RT-PCR kit. TCRdb trimmed the raw reads at Q25, called clones with MiXCR and kept productive beta chains. Duplicate CDR3 protein sequences are folded into a single record with the most common DNA and genes. A total of 300,000 to 450,000 distinct CDR3 sequences appear in this sample, around an eighth of them only once. The ten largest clones capture around 20% of the sample. Sample: blood. The receptors were gathered from a man between 25 and 39 years old with Graves' hyperthyroidism that later progressed to Graves' ophthalmopathy.

This clonotype was observed a single time. J is TRBJ2-7 and V is TRBV27; TRBD2 matches at 9 bases. This CDR3 has 18 residues. The ends lost 3 bases at V and 4 bases at J; junction bases unmatched: 16. Germline CDR1 reads MNHEY; CDR2 reads SMNVEV (reference sequence). The DNA for the CDR3 is TGTGCCAGCAGTTTTCGGGGCGGGGGGGCGCGGAGTAAGTACGAGCAGTACTTC. This translates into CASSFRGGGARSKYEQYF.

V usage is TRBV5-1 and J usage is TRBJ2-2; 9 bases are a match to TRBD2. Germline CDR1 is SGHRS and CDR2 is YFSETQ. The V segment lost 6 bases and the J segment 1 base; nucleotides outside the gene matches: 7. CDR3 length: 16 residues. The CDR3: CASKALAGENTGELFF. CDR3 bases: TGCGCCAGCAAAGCCTTAGCGGGGGAGAACACCGGGGAGCTGTTTTTT.

The chain has TRBV7-2 and TRBJ2-5; D is possibly TRBD1 (5 bases). In germline, CDR1 is SGHTA, CDR2 FQGNSA. CDR3 size: 14 residues. Trimming cost V 5 bases and J 4 bases, with 14 bases left between them. CDR3 sequence: CASSPQGYGETQYF. The DNA of the CDR3 is TGTGCCAGCAGCCCCCAGGGTTATGGAGAGACCCAGTACTTC.

This clonotype was seen many times. The CDR3 bases are TGTGCCAGCAGTCCGCCGGAGAACACCGGGGAGCTGTTTTTT. Translated, it gives CASSPPENTGELFF. This chain uses TRBV28 with TRBJ2-2, with D unclear. Deletions cut 5 bases from V and 1 base from J, with 8 bases between. CDR3 size: 14 residues. Germline V gene sequence: CDR1 MDHEN, CDR2 SYDVKM.

The chain joins TRBV29-1 to TRBJ2-5, with 8 nucleotides matching TRBD2. J gave up 5 bases and V 4 bases, and 9 bases lay outside the gene matches. This CDR3 has 14 residues. Germline CDR1 reads SQVTM; CDR2 reads ANQGSEA. CDR3 nucleotides: TGCAGCGTTGGACCTGCGGGGGGTCGGGAGACCCAGTACTTC. Its translation: CSVGPAGGRETQYF.

The chain links TRBV28 to TRBJ1-2, with a possible D match to TRBD1 (6 bases). The ends were cut back, 6 bases at V and 2 bases at J, with 13 bases in the middle. There are 14 residues in the CDR3. Germline loops: CDR1 MDHEN, CDR2 SYDVKM. Here the CDR3 reads CASRSGDWNYGYTF. DNA of the CDR3: TGTGCCAGCAGATCAGGGGATTGGAACTATGGCTACACCTTC.

This clonotype was seen ten or more times. CDR3 coding DNA: TGTGCCAGCAGTAAACAGGGGGCTTGGTATGGCTACACCTTC. Protein: CASSKQGAWYGYTF. The rearrangement joins TRBV6-1 to TRBJ1-2; TRBD1 aligns across 9 bases. V trimming: 5 bases; J trimming: 5 bases; junction bases outside the gene matches: 6. The CDR3 spans 14 residues. The germline gives CDR1 MNHNS, CDR2 SASEGT.

The chain employs TRBV6-2 or TRBV6-3 and TRBJ1-2; D remains unclear. Trimming left V 0 bases short and J 6 bases short, with 11 bases between. CDR1 is MNHEY, CDR2 SVGEGT, per germline. This CDR3 comprises 14 residues. DNA of the CDR3: TGTGCCAGCAGTTACTCAGGAGGGAGGAATGGCTACACCTTC. Its translation is CASSYSGGRNGYTF.

This clonotype was seen once. A much larger clone sits a single nucleotide away, making a read error possible. The chain combines TRBV7-9 with TRBJ2-1, with 7 bases aligning to TRBD1. This CDR3 is 15 amino acids long. Germline V lookup: CDR1 SEHNR, CDR2 FQNEAQ (reference sequence). In DNA form, the CDR3 reads TGTGCCTGCAGCCAACGGGACAGCTCCTACAATGAGCAGTTCTTC. Residues: CACSQRDSSYNEQFF. The full variable domain, completed using reference TRBV7-9 and TRBJ2-1, is DTGVSQNPRHKITKRGQNVTFRCDPISEHNRLYWYRQTLGQGPEFLTYFQNEAQLEKSRLLSDRFSAERPKGSFSTLEIQRTEQGDSAMYLCACSQRDSSYNEQFFGPGTRLTVL.

This clonotype has at least ten counts. Here the CDR3 reads CASSDGSGFYGYTF. The CDR3 DNA sequence: TGTGCCAGCAGTGACGGATCTGGATTCTATGGCTACACCTTC. The chain employs TRBV2 and TRBJ1-2; D is ambiguous. This CDR3 is built from 14 residues. Trimming shortened V by 3 bases and J by 4 bases, and 12 bases separated the two germline ends. CDR1 is SNHLY and CDR2 is FYNNEI in the germline V gene.

This clonotype has a count of ten or more. CDR3 loop: CASSPGQDGSPLHF. The CDR3 DNA is TGCGCCAGCAGCCCGGGACAGGATGGTTCACCCCTCCACTTT. The chain uses TRBV5-1 and TRBJ1-6; TRBD1 agrees at 8 bases. Trimming took 4 bases from V and 9 from J; bases not matched to a gene: 6. The CDR3 contains 14 residues. CDR1 and CDR2 from the germline V gene are SGHRS and YFSETQ.

This clonotype was detected many times. This sequence joins TRBV7-2 and TRBJ2-3; D is unresolved. From germline, CDR1 is SGHTA and CDR2 FQGNSA. The germline V and J ends were trimmed by 1 base and 5 bases, with 7 bases remaining between them. The CDR3 consists of 13 residues. The CDR3 protein is CASSLVSLDTQYF. CDR3 in DNA: TGTGCCAGCAGCTTAGTAAGCTTAGATACGCAGTATTTT.

This clonotype was observed many times. The rearrangement joins TRBV28 to TRBJ1-1; the D gene is possibly TRBD1 (5 bases). Germline V gene data show CDR1 as MDHEN and CDR2 as SYDVKM. V was cut by 4 bases and J by 4 bases, with 19 bases left in between. This CDR3 is 16 amino acids long. CDR3 amino acids: CASSSLQTAGGTEAFF. CDR3 DNA sequence: TGTGCCAGCAGTTCGCTCCAAACAGCGGGGGGCACTGAAGCTTTCTTT.

This clonotype was counted ten times or more. The chain combines TRBV28 with TRBJ1-6, with a weak D call TRBD1 (5 bases). V lost 1 base and J lost 7, with 11 bases in between. Germline V CDR1 and CDR2: MDHEN, SYDVKM. CDR3 size: 15 residues. CDR3 nucleotide sequence: TGTGCCAGCAGTTTATTTGAGGGGTGGAATTCACCCCTCCACTTT. Its protein product is CASSLFEGWNSPLHF.

The V and J genes are TRBV27 and TRBJ1-6; possible D gene TRBD1, 5 bases. The V gene's germline CDR1 is MNHEY and CDR2 SMNVEV (reference sequence). The CDR3 has 18 residues. V lost 2 bases to trimming and J lost 7 bases, with 21 bases between them. In DNA, the CDR3 is TGTGCCAGCAGTTTAAAGACGACAGTGTCTTGGTGGAATTCACCCCTCCACTTT. Translation gives CASSLKTTVSWWNSPLHF.

This clonotype was picked up many times. The V and J genes are TRBV6-6 and TRBJ2-7; D is ambiguous. Germline CDR1 and CDR2: MNHNY and SVGAGI (reference sequence). V shed 0 bases and J shed 4 bases, with 7 bases lying between them. This CDR3 region has 13 residues. The CDR3 DNA reads as TGTGCCAGCAGTTACTCGGTCGGGTACGAGCAGTACTTC. This sequence encodes CASSYSVGYEQYF.

The rearrangement joins TRBV7-2 to TRBJ2-1; D gene unclear. V lost 3 bases, J lost 5 bases, and 8 bases lay in between. This CDR3 has 13 residues. The germline V gene has CDR1 SGHTA and CDR2 FQGNSA. Written as DNA, the CDR3 is TGTGCCAGCAGCTTGCGCCGGCACAATGAGCAGTTCTTC. Its protein is CASSLRRHNEQFF.

The chain is built from TRBV6-2 or TRBV6-3 and TRBJ1-5, with a tentative D call TRBD1 (5 bases). V was cut by 2 bases and J by 1 base, with 15 bases left in between. From germline, CDR1 is MNHEY and CDR2 SVGEGT. CDR3 length: 17 residues. CDR3 amino acids: CASSYEVDRQSNQPQHF. In nucleotides, the CDR3 is TGTGCCAGCAGTTACGAGGTCGACAGACAGAGCAATCAGCCCCAGCATTTT.